A selection of T cell receptor beta chains follows, all from one sample in a study of blood T cell repertoires in COVID-19. Using immunoSEQ multiplex PCR, the repertoire was profiled, and TCRdb retains in-frame clones only, with some absent. Here the sample spans nearly 250,000 clones, 65% to 90% being singletons. Source material: PBMCs or T cells enriched from blood (not recorded which). Receptors were obtained from a woman aged 45-65 years with acute COVID-19. Both conserved end residues are part of each CDR3. A D gene is named only where the DNA matches it firmly. A row's size may be missing; if present it is once, few, many or a size class.

clone_size: -; v_call: TRBV7-6; d_call: -; j_call: TRBJ1-5; cdr3_nt: TGTGCCAGCAGCCTAAGACCTTTTTCCGCGGGTCAGCCCCAGCATTTT; cdr3_aa: CASSLRPFSAGQPQHF
clone_size: once; v_call: TRBV5-1; d_call: TRBD1; j_call: TRBJ1-2; cdr3_nt: TGCGCCAGCAGCTTGGCCGGGACAGGGTACTATGGCTACACCTTC; cdr3_aa: CASSLAGTGYYGYTF
clone_size: -; v_call: TRBV2; d_call: -; j_call: TRBJ1-5; cdr3_nt: TGTGCCAGCAGTGAAGGACAGTACAATCAGCCCCAGCATTTT; cdr3_aa: CASSEGQYNQPQHF
clone_size: -; v_call: TRBV6-2/TRBV6-3; d_call: TRBD2; j_call: TRBJ2-5; cdr3_nt: TGTGCCAGCAGTTACTCGGGCCTAGCGGGGGACTTTATTGAGACCCAGTACTTC; cdr3_aa: CASSYSGLAGDFIETQYF
clone_size: few; v_call: TRBV6-5; d_call: -; j_call: TRBJ1-2; cdr3_nt: TGTGCCAGCAGTCACCGGGACACTGATGGCTACACCTTC; cdr3_aa: CASSHRDTDGYTF
clone_size: -; v_call: TRBV28; d_call: -; j_call: TRBJ2-1; cdr3_nt: TGTGCCAGCATTACCGGGGGACGGGGTGAGCAGTTCTTC; cdr3_aa: CASITGGRGEQFF
clone_size: -; v_call: TRBV30; d_call: -; j_call: TRBJ1-2; cdr3_nt: TGTGCCGGACAATTTTATGGCTACACCTTC; cdr3_aa: CAGQFYGYTF
clone_size: -; v_call: TRBV27; d_call: -; j_call: TRBJ1-5; cdr3_nt: TGTGCCAGCAGTTTAGGTTGGGGAGCTGATCAGCCCCAGCATTTT; cdr3_aa: CASSLGWGADQPQHF
clone_size: -; v_call: TRBV20-1; d_call: -; j_call: TRBJ1-1; cdr3_nt: TGCAGTGCTAGATTTACAGCTGAAGCTTTCTTT; cdr3_aa: CSARFTAEAFF
clone_size: -; v_call: TRBV9; d_call: -; j_call: TRBJ2-3; cdr3_nt: TGTGCCAGCAGCGTGTCCGGGTCGGGAGATACGCAGTATTTT; cdr3_aa: CASSVSGSGDTQYF
clone_size: -; v_call: TRBV11-2; d_call: TRBD1; j_call: TRBJ1-3; cdr3_nt: TGTGCCAGCAGCCTACAGGGGGCGAACGGAAACACCATATATTTT; cdr3_aa: CASSLQGANGNTIYF
clone_size: -; v_call: TRBV11-2; d_call: -; j_call: TRBJ1-2; cdr3_nt: TGTGCCAGCAGGGACACAGGGTCTGATGGCTACACCTTC; cdr3_aa: CASRDTGSDGYTF
clone_size: -; v_call: TRBV3-1/TRBV3-2; d_call: -; j_call: TRBJ1-1; cdr3_nt: TGTGCCAGCAGCCATAACAGGGCTTTGAACACTGAAGCTTTCTTT; cdr3_aa: CASSHNRALNTEAFF
clone_size: -; v_call: TRBV7-2; d_call: -; j_call: TRBJ2-3; cdr3_nt: TGTGCCAGCAGACCCGGACTCGGGGGCACAGATACGCAGTATTTT; cdr3_aa: CASRPGLGGTDTQYF
clone_size: once; v_call: TRBV27; d_call: -; j_call: TRBJ2-1; cdr3_nt: TGTGCCAGCAGTTTATGGGGGGACAGCTACAATGAGCAGTTCTTC; cdr3_aa: CASSLWGDSYNEQFF
clone_size: -; v_call: TRBV5-1; d_call: -; j_call: TRBJ2-1; cdr3_nt: TGCGCCAGCAGCGGGAGGCAGGGCTACAATGAGCAGTTCTTC; cdr3_aa: CASSGRQGYNEQFF
clone_size: -; v_call: TRBV27; d_call: -; j_call: TRBJ1-2; cdr3_nt: TGTGCCAGCAGCCGAGCGCGTGATGGCTACACCTTC; cdr3_aa: CASSRARDGYTF
clone_size: -; v_call: TRBV18; d_call: TRBD2; j_call: TRBJ2-1; cdr3_nt: TGTGCCAGCTCACCACCGGGACTAGCGGGGGGGCTGTACAATGAGCAGTTCTTC; cdr3_aa: CASSPPGLAGGLYNEQFF
clone_size: -; v_call: TRBV19; d_call: TRBD2; j_call: TRBJ2-3; cdr3_nt: TGTGCCAGTAGTATAAAACTAGCGGGGGGATCCACAGATACGCAGTATTTT; cdr3_aa: CASSIKLAGGSTDTQYF
clone_size: -; v_call: TRBV18; d_call: -; j_call: TRBJ1-5; cdr3_nt: TGTGCCAGCTCACGGGGGGAGAACCAGCCCCAGCATTTT; cdr3_aa: CASSRGENQPQHF
clone_size: -; v_call: TRBV7-9; d_call: TRBD1; j_call: TRBJ1-1; cdr3_nt: TGTGCCAGCAGCGAGGGGGCGCGGAGAGCTTTCTTT; cdr3_aa: CASSEGARRAFF
clone_size: -; v_call: TRBV25-1; d_call: -; j_call: TRBJ1-1; cdr3_nt: TGTGCCAGCAGGATGATAGGGGCGAACACTGAAGCTTTCTTT; cdr3_aa: CASRMIGANTEAFF
clone_size: few; v_call: TRBV9; d_call: -; j_call: TRBJ2-2; cdr3_nt: TGTGCCAGCAGCGTAAACTCAGGGGCGAACACCGGGGAGCTGTTTTTT; cdr3_aa: CASSVNSGANTGELFF
clone_size: few; v_call: TRBV2; d_call: TRBD2; j_call: TRBJ2-3; cdr3_nt: TGTGCCAGCAGGAGACTAGCGGGGGTGAATACGCAGTATTTT; cdr3_aa: CASRRLAGVNTQYF
clone_size: once; v_call: TRBV6-5; d_call: TRBD2; j_call: TRBJ2-3; cdr3_nt: TGTGCCAGCCGAGGCCGGGGGGGCCCAGATACGCAGTATTTT; cdr3_aa: CASRGRGGPDTQYF